This T cell receptor (beta chain) was sequenced for a study of blood T cell repertoires in COVID-19. Study-wide background: The study drew acute and convalescent COVID-19 samples from the United States, Italy and Spain. From T cells, B-cell-depleted T cells, or PBMCs came the material, which was cDNA or gDNA.

Unmatched junction bases numbered 5, after V lost 6 bases and J lost 0 bases. Germline-derived CDR1 and CDR2 are SQVTM and ANQGSEA. This CDR3 spans 15 amino acids. This clone has just one count. Produced via immunoSEQ multiplex PCR; TCRdb's table is partial and in-frame only. The sample holds 190,000 or so clones, around 88% seen once. Participants were placed into cohorts based on the clinical history they reported. The sequenced material came from PBMCs or T cells enriched from blood (not recorded which). The receptor was isolated from a woman in her 30s who had been exposed to COVID-19. The genes are TRBV29-1 and TRBJ1-5, with 10 positions matching TRBD1. CDR3 sequence: CSVRDRGDSNQPQHF. As DNA, the CDR3 is TGCAGCGTCCGGGACAGGGGTGATAGCAATCAGCCCCAGCATTTT.